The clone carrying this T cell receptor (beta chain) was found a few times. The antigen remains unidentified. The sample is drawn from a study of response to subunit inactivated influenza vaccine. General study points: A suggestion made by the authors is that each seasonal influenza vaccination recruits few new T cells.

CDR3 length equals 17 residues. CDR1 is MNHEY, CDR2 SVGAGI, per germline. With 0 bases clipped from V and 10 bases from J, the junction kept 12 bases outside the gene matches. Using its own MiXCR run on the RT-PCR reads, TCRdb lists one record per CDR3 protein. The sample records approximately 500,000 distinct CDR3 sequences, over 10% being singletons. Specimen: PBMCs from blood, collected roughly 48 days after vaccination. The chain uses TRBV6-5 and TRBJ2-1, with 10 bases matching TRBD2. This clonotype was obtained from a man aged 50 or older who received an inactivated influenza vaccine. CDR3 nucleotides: TGTGCCAGCAGTTACTCCTTCGGGACTAGCGAACATAGGGAGCAGTTCTTC. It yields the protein CASSYSFGTSEHREQFF.